What follows describes a single T cell receptor (beta chain). This receptor's antigen is unknown. No per-base quality is available; no much larger clone lies one base away. This entry comes from a study of T cell responses to AZD1222 COVID-19 vaccine (dated by TCRdb to the early 2020s). With respect to the entire study: TCR sequencing covered 230 or so trial participants: 207 given two doses of AZD1222 and about 26 given two doses of MenACWY control vaccine. Enrollment into the trials was organized by age into subgroups of 18-55, 56-69 and 70-plus years, and those subgroups contained about 160, 30 and 59 TCR-sequenced participants, respectively.

V drops 6 bases and J drops 7 bases, leaving 15 bases in between. There are 14 amino acids in the CDR3, from cysteine to phenylalanine inclusive. Only the CDR3 part of the read is kept: 42 bases, read in frame from the first base. The germline V gene encodes CDR1 KGHSH and CDR2 LQKENI. The sample's time point label is to be understood as: about 28 days (+/-7) after the second vaccine dose. AZD1222 recipients whose second dose came at about 4 weeks and those whose second dose came at about 12 weeks were combined into one group, since spike-specific TCR depth and breadth did not differ between the two schedules. The vaccinee samples were drawn from two UK trials, COV001 and COV002, one of which was a single-blind randomized controlled phase 2/3 trial testing AZD1222 (ChAdOx1 nCoV-19) in healthy adults. For TCRbeta chain sequencing, PBMC samples from trial participants were taken at day 0 and at day 28 after the second dose.

Overall study results and their limits: The 56-69-year group was small, and its depth increase did not reach significance, likely because of low power. Reportedly, close to half of the unique spike-specific TCRs recognized epitopes lying outside the regions that are mutated in the B.1.351 and B.1.1.7 variants. Most participants were white British and females outnumbered males, and the authors suggested that clonal diversity may have been underestimated. Conclusions about previously exposed vaccinees are limited because only a handful of AZD1222 recipients were SARS-CoV-2 seropositive at baseline. No day 14 peak-response samples were available, so repertoires were characterized only after the peak T cell response. Vaccine-associated CD4 TCRs spanned the whole spike protein, with dominant responses in regions 160-218 and 743-854. Spike-specific TCR breadth and depth rose significantly after two AZD1222 doses compared with day 0 and with MenACWY recipients.

The CDR3 regions of human TCRbeta chains were analyzed by immunosequencing. The study's own analysis went as follows. Repertoire TCRs were matched against a reference library of SARS-CoV-2-specific TCRs generated with the MIRA antigen-specificity platform. Breadth was defined as the fraction of unique TCRs that were SARS-CoV-2-associated, and depth was defined as the fraction of total T cells that were SARS-CoV-2-associated. Using the MIRA data, each spike-specific TCR was assigned both to the spike region to which the TCR was reactive and to a CD4 or CD8 class. Log10-transformed breadth and depth values were compared by one-way ANOVA with Sidak's multiple comparisons tests. This is the immuneACCESS table as TCRdb keeps it, with only in-frame sequences that have V and J called. A part of the clones is gone; compared with another copy, unresolved V genes explain less than half, and the rest is unexplained. V, J and clone size reflect that table, while D and trimming were determined from the DNA. A total of roughly 140,000 clones appear in this sample, roughly 90% of them only once. The top ten clonotypes cover about 1.4% of the sample.

The chain couples TRBV18 to TRBJ2-2, with no reliable assignment of the D segment. The origin of this receptor is an adult who received the AZD1222 COVID-19 vaccine. This material consisted of peripheral blood, taken 28 days after the second AZD1222 dose. The DNA sequence is TGTGCCAGCTCCAAGTCTGGGTCCAACGGGGAGCTGTTTTTT. Its translation reads: CASSKSGSNGELFF.